Presented here are 16 T cell receptor beta chains from one specimen sequenced in a study of tumor-infiltrating lymphocytes in primary liver carcinoma. TCR beta cDNA was made from 450 to 600 ng total RNA with a constant-region primer. Researchers made the TCR beta libraries by running three nested multiplex PCR rounds with slightly modified ARM-PCR. A C-beta reverse primer was combined with TRBV1-TRBV30 forward primers in the first two PCR rounds, and each round had 10 cycles. From the multiplex PCR reads, TCRdb called clonotypes with MiXCR, one entry per CDR3 protein. The data show around 88,000 distinct CDR3 sequences, with about 70% seen just once and 27% held by the top ten. Investigators took RNA and DNA out together from 20-30 mg of unsorted bulk tissue. Input material: tumor-adjacent normal liver tissue. The receptors originated from a man aged 40-49 years with primary liver carcinoma and hepatitis B virus infection.

The sample holds a few counts of this clonotype. Being one base from a much bigger clone, this may be a read error. As the CDR3 is not closed by the conserved phenylalanine or tryptophan, this likely results from a read error. The chain employs TRBV12-3 or TRBV12-4 and TRBJ2-1; 9 positions agree with TRBD2. Losses at the gene ends were 5 bases for V and 2 bases for J; bases not matched to a gene: 10. The CDR3 is made up of 17 amino acids. The CDR3 loop is CASSPRGGRAAYNEQFL. In DNA form, the CDR3 reads TGTGCCAGCAGTCCTCGGGGCGGGAGGGCCGCCTACAATGAGCAGTTCCTC.

This clonotype turned up a few times. The CDR3 bases are TGTGCCAGCAATGGGGACTCGCAGTTCTTC. Translated, it gives CASNGDSQFF. The chain uses TRBV2 and TRBJ2-1; tentatively, D is TRBD2 (6 bases). Per the germline V gene, CDR1 is SNHLY and CDR2 is FYNNEI. The CDR3 sequence is 10 residues long. V gave up 7 bases and J gave up 12 bases, with 10 bases separating them.

This clonotype was seen ten or more times. V is TRBV6-1 and J is TRBJ1-1, with 8 bases aligning to TRBD1. Per the germline V gene, CDR1 is MNHNS and CDR2 is SASEGT. With 2 bases clipped from V and 2 bases from J, the junction kept 7 bases outside the gene matches. CDR3 length equals 16 residues. For the CDR3, the DNA is TGTGCCAGCAGTGAATTGGGAGGGACAGGCAACACTGAAGCTTTCTTT. Protein product: CASSELGGTGNTEAFF.

This clonotype was detected only a few times. The junction and the germline gene differ at one end; a read error may be behind it. The CDR3 nucleotides are TGTGCCAGCAGTTTAATTCTGGAGAGCCAGTACTTC. Its protein is CASSLILESQYF. The chain couples TRBV12-3 or TRBV12-4 to TRBJ2-5; D unresolved. The CDR3 is 12 amino acids.

The chain employs TRBV29-1 and TRBJ1-2; D is ambiguous. V was pared by 4 bases and J by 5 bases, with 14 bases between. Per the germline V gene, CDR1 is SQVTM and CDR2 is ANQGSEA. This CDR3 is built from 13 residues. CDR3 loop: CSVAIGRGYGYTF. The DNA of the CDR3 is TGCAGCGTTGCGATAGGGAGAGGGTATGGCTACACCTTC.

Points on this clonotype: It may be a read error: a sequence one base away is much more abundant. The chain couples TRBV10-3 to TRBJ2-7, with TRBD1 matching over 8 bases. The CDR3 contains 16 residues. The V gene's germline CDR1 is ENHRY and CDR2 SYGVKD. The DNA of the CDR3 is TGTACCATCAGTGGGAGTTTGGACAGGGCAGGCTACGAGCAGTACTTC. Residues: CTISGSLDRAGYEQYF.

Comments on this clonotype: The junction departs from germline at one end; a sequencing error may be responsible. This sequence joins TRBV11-1 and TRBJ2-7; D perhaps matches TRBD2 (6 bases). Germline CDR1 is SGHAT and CDR2 is FQDESV (reference sequence). This CDR3 is 12 amino acids long. Written as DNA, the CDR3 is TGTGTCAGCAGCTCGGAGGGTGAGGACCAGTACTTC. This encodes CVSSSEGEDQYF.

Note on this clonotype: The junction departs from the called germline gene at one end, perhaps through a read error. The J gene is TRBJ2-1, the V gene TRBV13; D not resolved. This CDR3 is 11 amino acids long. Germline V gene sequence: CDR1 PRHDT, CDR2 FYEKMQ (reference sequence). The CDR3 protein is CASSFNSEQFF. The CDR3 nucleotides are TGTGCCAGTAGCTTCAACAGTGAGCAGTTCTTC.

This clonotype was counted a few times. This clone may be a read error of a much larger clone one base away. V and J are TRBV5-4 and TRBJ2-7; D unresolved. Germline V lookup: CDR1 SGHNT, CDR2 YYREEE (reference sequence). V gave up 0 bases and J gave up 8 bases, with 9 bases separating them. The CDR3 has 12 residues. The CDR3 bases are TGTGCCAGCAGCTTGGAGTTTCGCAAGCAGTACTTC. This sequence encodes CASSLEFRKQYF.

This clonotype came up a few times. The gene calls are TRBV6-6 and TRBJ2-3; 9 bases are shared with TRBD1. This CDR3 comprises 16 residues. Looked up from germline, CDR1 is MNHNY and CDR2 is SVGAGI (reference sequence). V lost 5 bases, J lost 4 bases, and 10 bases stayed unmatched. CDR3 DNA sequence: TGTGCCAGCAGTCGGGGGGAGGACAGGGGAGCAGATACGCAGTATTTT. It is translated as CASSRGEDRGADTQYF.

About this clonotype: A junction end diverges from the germline sequence, so it may reflect a read error. The V and J genes are TRBV11-2 and TRBJ2-7; D is perhaps TRBD2 (6 bases). This CDR3 region has 16 residues. Germline CDR1 is SGHAT and CDR2 is FQNNGV. This CDR3 is CASSSSPGLRSHEQYF. DNA for the CDR3: TGTGCCAGTAGCTCTTCCCCAGGACTAAGGTCCCACGAGCAGTACTTC.

This clonotype has just a few counts. Since a much larger clone is just one base distant, this may be a read error. This chain links TRBV29-1 with TRBJ2-5; D is possibly TRBD1 (5 bases). In germline, CDR1 is SQVTM, CDR2 ANQGSEA. This CDR3 is built from 13 residues. CDR3 loop: CNVEAGHQETQYF. Here the CDR3 DNA reads TGCAACGTTGAGGCAGGGCATCAAGAGACCCAGTACTTC.

As regards this clonotype: Without the conserved terminal phenylalanine or tryptophan, this CDR3 likely stems from a read error. This sequence joins TRBV11-2 and TRBJ2-1; no firm D call. Germline V lookup: CDR1 SGHAT, CDR2 FQNNGV. This CDR3 contains 11 residues. The chain's CDR3 is CASSSGNEQFI. Here the CDR3 DNA reads TGTGCAAGCAGCTCAGGCAATGAGCAGTTCATC.

The chain has TRBV6-2 or TRBV6-3 and TRBJ2-3, with TRBD2 as a possible D gene (5 bases). CDR1 and CDR2 from the germline V gene are MNHEY and SVGEGT. This CDR3 comprises 16 residues. The V end lost 0 bases, the J end lost 0 bases, and 10 bases lay between the germline ends. The CDR3 DNA reads as TGTGCCAGCAGTTACTCTCCTAGCTGTAGCACAGATACGCAGTATTTT. Amino acid sequence: CASSYSPSCSTDTQYF.

This rearrangement joins TRBV11-2 to TRBJ2-3; 7 bases match TRBD1. In germline, CDR1 is SGHAT, CDR2 FQNNGV. The CDR3 loop spans 15 amino acids. The trim removed 5 bases at V and 11 bases at J, leaving 16 bases unmatched. The CDR3 bases are TGTGCCAGCAGCCCCAGGCCCAAGGGGGCAAATATGCAGTATTTT. This gives the protein CASSPRPKGANMQYF.

This clonotype turned up a few times. This may stem from a read error, because a much larger clone lies one nucleotide away. Lacking the conserved final phenylalanine or tryptophan, this CDR3 likely reflects a read error. The V and J genes are TRBV6-2 or TRBV6-3 and TRBJ2-4; D gene unclear. Deletions cut 8 bases from V and 1 base from J, with 6 bases between. The CDR3 totals 12 residues. CDR1 is MNHEY, CDR2 SVGEGT, per germline. CDR3 coding DNA: TGTGCCAGCGGTGTGGCCAAAAACATTCAGTACTCC. It translates to CASGVAKNIQYS.